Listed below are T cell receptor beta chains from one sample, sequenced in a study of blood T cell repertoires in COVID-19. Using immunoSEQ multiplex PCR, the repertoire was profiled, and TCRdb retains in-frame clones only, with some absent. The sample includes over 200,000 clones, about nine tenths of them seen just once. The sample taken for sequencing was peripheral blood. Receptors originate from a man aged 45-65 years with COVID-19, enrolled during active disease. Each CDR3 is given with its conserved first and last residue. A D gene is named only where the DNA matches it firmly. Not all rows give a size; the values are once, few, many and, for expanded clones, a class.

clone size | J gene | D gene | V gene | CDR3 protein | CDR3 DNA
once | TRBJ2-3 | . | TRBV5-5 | CASSFTGRTDTQYF | TGTGCCAGCAGCTTCACAGGGCGCACAGATACGCAGTATTTT
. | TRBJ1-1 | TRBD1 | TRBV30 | CAWNRGNTEAFF | TGTGCCTGGAACAGGGGAAACACTGAAGCTTTCTTT
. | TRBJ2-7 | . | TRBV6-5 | CASKGDHYEQYF | TGTGCCAGCAAGGGGGATCACTACGAGCAGTACTTC
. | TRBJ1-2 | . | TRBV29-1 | CSEGDGYGYTF | TGCAGCGAAGGGGATGGCTATGGCTACACCTTC
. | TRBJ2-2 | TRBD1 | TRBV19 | CASSGQGSVAGELFF | TGTGCCAGTAGCGGACAGGGAAGTGTGGCCGGGGAGCTGTTTTTT
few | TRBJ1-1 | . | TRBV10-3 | CATAKEGQDEAFF | TGTGCCACCGCCAAGGAGGGGCAGGATGAAGCTTTCTTT
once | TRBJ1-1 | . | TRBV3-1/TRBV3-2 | CASSQEGGRSSIF | TGTGCCAGCAGCCAAGAGGGGGGTAGGTCTTCAATCTTT
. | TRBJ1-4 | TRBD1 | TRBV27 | CASRSGQGFFGEKLFF | TGTGCCAGCAGATCGGGACAGGGTTTTTTTGGGGAAAAACTGTTTTTT
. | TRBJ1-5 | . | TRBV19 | CASSWDSPSQPQHF | TGTGCCAGTAGTTGGGACTCTCCCTCTCAGCCCCAGCATTTT
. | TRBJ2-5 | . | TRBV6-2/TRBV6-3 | CASRPTGTGGTQYF | TGTGCCAGCCGCCCGACAGGGACCGGGGGGACCCAGTACTTC
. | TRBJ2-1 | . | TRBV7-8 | CASSQGVSYNEQFF | TGTGCCAGCAGTCAAGGGGTATCCTACAATGAGCAGTTCTTC
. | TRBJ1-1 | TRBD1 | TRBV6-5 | CASSYAQGARLAFF | TGTGCCAGCAGTTACGCCCAGGGGGCGCGTTTAGCTTTCTTT
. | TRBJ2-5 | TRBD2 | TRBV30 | CAWLAGVSETQYF | TGTGCCTGGCTAGCGGGAGTTTCGGAGACCCAGTACTTC
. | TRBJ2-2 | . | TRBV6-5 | CASTEPAVTTGELFF | TGTGCCAGCACAGAACCCGCAGTTACCACCGGGGAGCTGTTTTTT
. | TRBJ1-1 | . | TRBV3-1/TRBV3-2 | CASSLDRRGGSVNTEAFF | TGTGCCAGCAGTCTCGACCGGAGGGGGGGTTCAGTGAACACTGAAGCTTTCTTT
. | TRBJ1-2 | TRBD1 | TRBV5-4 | CASSLDAGQGAGYTF | TGTGCCAGCAGCTTGGACGCGGGACAGGGTGCTGGCTACACCTTC
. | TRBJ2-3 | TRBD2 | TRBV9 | CASSVIAGGLPDTQYF | TGTGCCAGCAGCGTTATAGCGGGGGGACTACCAGATACGCAGTATTTT
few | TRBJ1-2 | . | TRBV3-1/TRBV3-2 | CASSQGGGIAYGYTF | TGTGCCAGCAGCCAAGGGGGAGGGATCGCCTATGGCTACACCTTC
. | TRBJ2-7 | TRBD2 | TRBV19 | CASRRLAGGQDEQYF | TGTGCCAGTAGGAGACTAGCGGGAGGGCAAGACGAGCAGTACTTC
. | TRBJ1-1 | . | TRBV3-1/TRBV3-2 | CASSQGPGNTEAFF | TGTGCCAGCAGCCAAGGGCCTGGGAACACTGAAGCTTTCTTT
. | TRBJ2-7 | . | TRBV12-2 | CASRHRWWSPYEQYF | TGTGCAAGTCGCCACCGGTGGTGGTCCCCCTACGAGCAGTACTTC
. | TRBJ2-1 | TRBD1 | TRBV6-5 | CASSYQQGSYNEQFF | TGTGCCAGCAGTTACCAACAGGGGAGCTACAATGAGCAGTTCTTC
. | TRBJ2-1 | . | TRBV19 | CASSIDRDSYNEQFF | TGTGCCAGTAGTATCGACAGAGACTCCTACAATGAGCAGTTCTTC
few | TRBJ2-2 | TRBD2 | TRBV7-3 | CASSLLGLAGLGGTGELFF | TGTGCCAGCAGCTTACTCGGACTAGCGGGTTTGGGCGGCACCGGGGAGCTGTTTTTT
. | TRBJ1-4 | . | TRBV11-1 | CASSSREGIGEKLFF | TGTGCCAGCAGCTCCAGGGAGGGGATTGGCGAAAAACTGTTTTTT
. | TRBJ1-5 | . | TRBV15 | CATSRETGSQPQHF | TGTGCCACCAGCAGAGAGACAGGTTCCCAGCCCCAGCATTTT
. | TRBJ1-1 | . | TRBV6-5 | CASSYWWSSTEAFF | TGTGCCAGCAGTTATTGGTGGAGTAGTACTGAAGCTTTCTTT
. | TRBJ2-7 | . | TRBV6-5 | CASGRQLSYEQYF | TGTGCCAGCGGGAGGCAGCTCTCCTACGAGCAGTACTTC
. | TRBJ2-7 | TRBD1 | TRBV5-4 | CASSSGTGAYEQYF | TGTGCCAGCAGCTCCGGGACAGGGGCCTACGAGCAGTACTTC
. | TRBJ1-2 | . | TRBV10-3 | CAISQALRQRADYGYTF | TGTGCCATCAGTCAGGCCCTCCGACAGAGAGCCGACTATGGCTACACCTTC
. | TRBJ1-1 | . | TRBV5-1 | CASSSLGQEGTAFF | TGCGCCAGCAGCTCGCTAGGTCAGGAGGGGACGGCTTTCTTT
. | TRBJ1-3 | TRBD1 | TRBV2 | CASRTMGQGYTIYF | TGTGCCAGCAGGACCATGGGACAGGGTTACACCATATATTTT
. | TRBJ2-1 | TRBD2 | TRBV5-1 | CASSPGLAGGREQFF | TGCGCCAGCAGCCCCGGACTAGCGGGAGGCCGTGAGCAGTTCTTC
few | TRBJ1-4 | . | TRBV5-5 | CASSLSPDSELFF | TGTGCCAGCAGCTTGTCTCCGGACTCTGAACTGTTTTTT
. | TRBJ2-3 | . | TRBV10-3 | CAINCSALGVTDTQYF | TGTGCCATCAATTGTAGCGCGCTGGGAGTTACAGATACGCAGTATTTT
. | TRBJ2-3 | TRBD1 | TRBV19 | CATTDRATTDTQYF | TGTGCCACCACGGACAGGGCCACCACAGATACGCAGTATTTT
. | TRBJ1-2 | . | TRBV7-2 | CASSFVAHGGDKGYTF | TGTGCCAGCAGCTTCGTCGCCCATGGAGGGGATAAGGGCTACACCTTC
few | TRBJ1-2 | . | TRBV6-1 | CASSDGRDIRIFGYTF | TGTGCCAGCAGTGACGGTCGGGACATCAGGATCTTTGGCTACACCTTC
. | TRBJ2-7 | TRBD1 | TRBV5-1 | CASSPGQGNHEQYF | TGCGCCAGCAGCCCGGGACAGGGGAACCACGAGCAGTACTTC
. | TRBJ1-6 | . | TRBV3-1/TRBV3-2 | CASSPPFDSPLHF | TGTGCCAGCAGCCCTCCTTTTGATTCACCCCTCCACTTT
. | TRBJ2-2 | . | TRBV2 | CASSFQGTNTGELFF | TGTGCCAGCTCGTTTCAGGGGACGAACACCGGGGAGCTGTTTTTT
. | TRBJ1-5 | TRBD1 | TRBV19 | CASSIETRGTAPQHF | TGTGCCAGTAGTATAGAAACGAGAGGGACAGCGCCCCAGCATTTT
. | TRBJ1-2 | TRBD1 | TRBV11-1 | CASSFDRDNYGYTF | TGTGCCAGCAGCTTTGACAGGGACAACTATGGCTACACCTTC
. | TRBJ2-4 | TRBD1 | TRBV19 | CATGQGNIQYF | TGTGCCACCGGACAGGGAAACATTCAGTACTTC
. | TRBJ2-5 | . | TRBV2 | CASREGQETQYF | TGTGCCAGCAGGGAGGGGCAAGAGACCCAGTACTTC